This TCR beta chain was captured by sequencing in a study of T cell responses to AZD1222 COVID-19 vaccine. Germline CDR1 SGHNT, CDR2 YYREEE (reference sequence). The V end was cut by 4 bases, the J end by 3 bases, with 16 bases between. The CDR3 loop spans 15 amino acids. Only in-frame clones appear in the TCRdb table, and some are missing; sequencing was by immunoSEQ multiplex PCR. The top ten hold about 7.4% of the sample, which has about 120,000 clones, 85% to 90% seen once. This TCR was recovered from an adult in good health. Source: peripheral blood, taken on day 0 of AZD1222 vaccination. The rearrangement links TRBV5-4 to TRBJ1-2; possibly TRBD1 for D (5 bases). The CDR3 bases are TGTGCCAGCAGCGTAAAGTTGTGGGGGGACTATGGCTACACCTTC. Its translation: CASSVKLWGDYGYTF.